The 16 T cell receptor beta chains presented below share a single source sample, sequenced in a study of OX40 agonist ivuxolimab in advanced cancers. Clones were read by immunoSEQ multiplex PCR, and TCRdb kept only the in-frame ones, dropping some. Here the sample spans some 18,000 clones, roughly 88% being singletons. Here the sequenced sample was CD4+ or CD8+ T cells sorted from blood, taken in a trial of the OX40 agonist ivuxolimab. The receptors originated from an adult with an advanced solid tumor such as melanoma, head and neck, liver or kidney cancer.

The J gene is TRBJ2-1, the V gene TRBV29-1, with D perhaps given as TRBD1 or TRBD2 (6 bases each). The length of the CDR3 is 14 residues. Germline V CDR1 and CDR2: SQVTM, ANQGSEA. V was trimmed by 7 bases and J by 4 bases, leaving 17 bases between them. CDR3 in DNA: TGCAGCGGTCGGGGGCTAGGGGGTTACAATGAGCAGTTCTTC. This encodes CSGRGLGGYNEQFF.

CDR3 sequence (DNA): TGTGCCACCCAGGGACAGGGGGCTTACGAGCAGTACTTC. Protein: CATQGQGAYEQYF. J is TRBJ2-7 and V is TRBV28; TRBD1 matches 12 bases. V was pared by 10 bases and J by 4 bases, with 5 bases of the junction left unmatched. This CDR3 is built from 13 residues. Per the germline V gene, CDR1 is MDHEN and CDR2 is SYDVKM.

V gene TRBV7-2 combines with J gene TRBJ2-5; TRBD2 agrees at 12 bases. This CDR3 region has 15 residues. Per germline, CDR1 SGHTA and CDR2 FQGNSA. The junction had 5 bases not matched to a gene; V was cut back by 5 bases and J by 4 bases. The CDR3 region has the DNA TGTGCCAGCAGCCCGACTAGCGGGAGCCCAGAGACCCAGTACTTC. It translates to CASSPTSGSPETQYF.

V is TRBV15 and J is TRBJ2-3; the D is unclear. Germline CDR1 LNHNV, CDR2 YYDKDF (reference sequence). Trimming left V 1 base short and J 6 bases short, with 5 bases between. CDR3 length equals 12 residues. The CDR3 coding sequence is TGTGCCACCAGCAGAGCTGTGGATACGCAGTATTTT. Translation gives CATSRAVDTQYF.

The chain employs TRBV29-1 and TRBJ1-1, with TRBD1 identical over 7 bases. This CDR3 has 13 residues. Per the germline V gene, CDR1 is SQVTM and CDR2 is ANQGSEA. The ends lost 2 bases at V and 3 bases at J; junction bases unmatched: 3. The CDR3 region has the DNA TGCAGCGTTGAAAGGGGGCGAGACACTGAAGCTTTCTTT. This codes for CSVERGRDTEAFF.

This sequence joins TRBV11-2 and TRBJ1-1, with unresolved D. With 4 bases removed from V and 1 base from J, the gap between germline ends came to 10 bases. Germline V lookup: CDR1 SGHAT, CDR2 FQNNGV. The CDR3 is 14 residues long. The CDR3 nucleotides are TGTGCCAGCAGCTCCCCTATAGGGAACACTGAAGCTTTCTTT. Encoded protein: CASSSPIGNTEAFF.

The chain couples TRBV5-4 to TRBJ2-1; 10 positions agree with TRBD2. This CDR3 has 16 residues. J was trimmed by 10 bases and V by 0 bases; bases with no gene match: 10. Germline CDR1 SGHNT, CDR2 YYREEE (reference sequence). CDR3 residues: CASSLVPSGSISEQFF. The CDR3 DNA follows: TGTGCCAGCAGCTTGGTTCCTAGCGGGAGTATTAGCGAGCAGTTCTTC.

This rearrangement joins TRBV29-1 to TRBJ2-7, with TRBD2 identical over 13 bases. The germline V gene has CDR1 SQVTM and CDR2 ANQGSEA. V was clipped by 7 bases and J by 3 bases; unmatched bases: 9. The CDR3 runs 15 residues. CDR3 DNA sequence: TGCAGCGCTAGACTAGCGGGAGGCCCCTTCTACGAGCAGTACTTC. Translated: CSARLAGGPFYEQYF.

The chain joins TRBV6-1 to TRBJ2-7, with a tentative D call TRBD1 (6 bases). Germline V CDR1 and CDR2: MNHNS, SASEGT. The CDR3 runs 13 residues. Trimming removed 5 bases at V and 2 bases at J, with 10 bases between. The CDR3 DNA reads as TGTGCCAGCAGTAACAGGGCCACCTACGAGCAGTACTTC. Translated: CASSNRATYEQYF.

The chain recombines TRBV4-3 with TRBJ2-3; 10 bases agree with TRBD1. V trimming: 5 bases; J trimming: 3 bases; junction bases outside the gene matches: 5. This CDR3 has 15 amino acids. CDR1 and CDR2 from the germline V gene are LGHNA and YSLEER. The CDR3 loop is CASSYGTGATDTQYF. CDR3 coding DNA: TGCGCCAGCAGCTACGGGACAGGGGCAACAGATACGCAGTATTTT.

This clone occurred once. V gene TRBV28 combines with J gene TRBJ1-2, with D unclear. The V end was cut by 4 bases, the J end by 5 bases, with 17 bases between. Per the germline V gene, CDR1 is MDHEN and CDR2 is SYDVKM. The CDR3 totals 15 residues. In DNA, the CDR3 is TGTGCCAGCAGTTCGCTACGAGCAGGAGAGTATGGCTACACCTTC. This encodes CASSSLRAGEYGYTF.

The chain links TRBV9 to TRBJ2-4; 7 bases align to TRBD2. The CDR3 runs 16 residues. Looked up from germline, CDR1 is SGDLS and CDR2 is YYNGEE. J lost 0 bases, V lost 4 bases, and 7 bases had no gene match. CDR3 loop: CASSPKAGLAKNIQYF. In nucleotides, the CDR3 is TGTGCCAGCAGCCCTAAAGCGGGACTAGCCAAAAACATTCAGTACTTC.

J is TRBJ2-7 and V is TRBV30, with TRBD2 identical over 13 bases. The CDR3 consists of 18 residues. Germline V CDR1 and CDR2: GTSNPN, SVGIG (reference sequence). J was trimmed by 6 bases and V by 4 bases; bases with no gene match: 18. The DNA for the CDR3 is TGTGCCTGGAATTTCGGACTAGCGGGAGAGATTTCTAACTCCGAGCAGTACTTC. Its protein is CAWNFGLAGEISNSEQYF. The entire variable domain, with the rest obtained from reference TRBV30 and TRBJ2-7, is as follows: SQTIHQWPATLVQPVGSPLSLECTVEGTSNPNLYWYRQAAGRGLQLLFYSVGIGQISSEVPQNLSASRPQDRQFILSSKKLLLSDSGFYLCAWNFGLAGEISNSEQYFGPGTRLTVT.

The chain joins TRBV7-8 to TRBJ2-1; a weak D match, TRBD2 (6 bases). Trimming shortened V by 2 bases and J by 4 bases, and 9 bases separated the two germline ends. Looked up from germline, CDR1 is SGHVS and CDR2 is FQNEAQ. CDR3 length equals 14 residues. DNA for the CDR3: TGTGCCAGCAGCTTAACCCTAGCGTACAATGAGCAGTTCTTC. It yields the protein CASSLTLAYNEQFF.

V is TRBV29-1 and J is TRBJ2-1, with 7 positions matching TRBD2. After removal of 6 bases from V and 2 bases from J, the junction contained 7 bases not matched to a gene. The CDR3 is 14 residues long. Germline V gives CDR1 SQVTM, CDR2 ANQGSEA. In DNA form, the CDR3 reads TGCAGCGTCCCCGCCCTAGCGGCCTACAATGAGCAGTTCTTC. This codes for CSVPALAAYNEQFF.

The chain carries TRBV28 and TRBJ1-4, with a weak D call TRBD1 (5 bases). Trimming took 10 bases from V and 8 from J, leaving 20 bases between them. This CDR3 contains 14 residues. Germline lookup yields CDR1 MDHEN and CDR2 SYDVKM. The CDR3 protein is CATSLRGDREKLFF. The CDR3 nucleotides read TGTGCCACCTCACTCCGGGGGGACCGGGAAAAACTGTTTTTT.